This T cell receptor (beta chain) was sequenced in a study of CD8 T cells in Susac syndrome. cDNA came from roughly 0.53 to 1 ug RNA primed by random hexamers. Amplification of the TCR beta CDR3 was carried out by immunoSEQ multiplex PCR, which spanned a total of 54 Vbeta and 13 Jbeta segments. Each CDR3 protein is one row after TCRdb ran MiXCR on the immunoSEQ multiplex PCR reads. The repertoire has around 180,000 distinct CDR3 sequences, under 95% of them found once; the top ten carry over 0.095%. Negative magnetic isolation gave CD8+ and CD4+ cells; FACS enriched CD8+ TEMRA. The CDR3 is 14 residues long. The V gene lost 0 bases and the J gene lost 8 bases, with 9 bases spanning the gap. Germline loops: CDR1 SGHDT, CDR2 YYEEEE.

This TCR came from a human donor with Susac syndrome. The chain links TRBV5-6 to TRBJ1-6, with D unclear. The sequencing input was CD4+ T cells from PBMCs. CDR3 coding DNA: TGTGCCAGCAGCTTGGGGCCGATTGATTCACCCCTCCACTTT. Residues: CASSLGPIDSPLHF.